The rows below give T cell receptor beta chains drawn from one sample of a study of blood T cells in healthy people across ages. TCRdb called the 5' RACE reads again in MiXCR, with one record for every CDR3 protein. The repertoire holds about 930,000 distinct CDR3 sequences, with roughly 29% as singletons. These data are also associated with another study on T cells of mothers and their children.

Sequenced: blood. The receptors stem from a middle-aged woman in good health. The CDR3 runs from the conserved cysteine through the conserved F or W. Fields, in order: clone size, V gene, J gene, D gene, CDR3 DNA, CDR3 protein. A D gene is named only where the DNA matches it firmly. Only some rows state a clone size, as once, few, many or a class for expanded clones.

size: .
V: TRBV19
J: TRBJ2-1
D: .
DNA: TGTGCCAGTAGTACGGGACCCCGGAGCTCCTACAATGAGCAGTTCTTC
CDR3: CASSTGPRSSYNEQFF

size: .
V: TRBV7-9
J: TRBJ1-1
D: .
DNA: TGTGCCAGCAGCTTAGTTCCCAGAATGAACACTGAAGCTTTCTTT
CDR3: CASSLVPRMNTEAFF

size: few
V: TRBV11-2
J: TRBJ2-5
D: .
DNA: TGTGCCAGCAGCGAAGACAGCCATACCACCTACAAGCAGTACTTC
CDR3: CASSEDSHTTYKQYF

size: many
V: TRBV12-3/TRBV12-4
J: TRBJ1-2
D: .
DNA: TGTGCCAGCAGTTTTGGGGTCAGGGGCTACACCTTC
CDR3: CASSFGVRGYTF

size: .
V: TRBV18
J: TRBJ1-5
D: .
DNA: TGTGCCAGCTCACCCTTAGGGAAGGGTGCGCCCCAGCATTTT
CDR3: CASSPLGKGAPQHF

size: few
V: TRBV24-1
J: TRBJ2-3
D: TRBD2
DNA: TGTGCCACCAGTGATCCTAGCGGGGGGACAGATACGCAGTATTTT
CDR3: CATSDPSGGTDTQYF

size: many
V: TRBV12-5
J: TRBJ1-1
D: .
DNA: TGTGCTAGTGGTTTGGATGGGTACACTGAAGCTTTCTTT
CDR3: CASGLDGYTEAFF

size: .
V: TRBV29-1
J: TRBJ1-1
D: .
DNA: TGCAGCGCCGGTCAGGGTGTGAACACTGAAGCTTTCTTT
CDR3: CSAGQGVNTEAFF

size: few
V: TRBV4-2
J: TRBJ2-1
D: TRBD2
DNA: TGTGCCAGCAGCCAAGAGGCAGCGGGGGGCGGGAATGAGCAGTTCTTC
CDR3: CASSQEAAGGGNEQFF

size: few
V: TRBV12-3/TRBV12-4
J: TRBJ1-4
D: .
DNA: TGTGCCAGCAGTTTTGAAGGGTTTGGGGAAAAACTGTTTTTT
CDR3: CASSFEGFGEKLFF

size: few
V: TRBV4-2
J: TRBJ2-3
D: TRBD2
DNA: TGTGCCAGCAGCCCGGCGGCTAGCGGGTCAACCGGAGATACGCAGTATTTT
CDR3: CASSPAASGSTGDTQYF

size: few
V: TRBV20-1
J: TRBJ2-3
D: .
DNA: TGCAGTGCTACCCGTGATAGCGCCTTCACAGATACGCAGTATTTT
CDR3: CSATRDSAFTDTQYF

size: few
V: TRBV7-9
J: TRBJ2-3
D: TRBD2
DNA: TGTGCCAGCAGCTTAGCGCGACTAGCGGGGGGGCCTCCTAGCACAGATACGCAGTATTTT
CDR3: CASSLARLAGGPPSTDTQYF

size: many
V: TRBV27
J: TRBJ2-7
D: TRBD2
DNA: TGTGCCAGCAGTCCGGGACTAGCGGGGGAAAGCTCCTACGAGCAGTACTTC
CDR3: CASSPGLAGESSYEQYF

size: few
V: TRBV12-3/TRBV12-4
J: TRBJ2-3
D: TRBD1
DNA: TGTGCCAGCAGTCCACATCCTACAGGGGGCGGCACAGATACGCAGTATTTT
CDR3: CASSPHPTGGGTDTQYF

size: once
V: TRBV6-2/TRBV6-3
J: TRBJ2-7
D: .
DNA: TGTGCCAGCAGTTACGAAGGGGCAGGGAGGCATGAGCAGTACTTC
CDR3: CASSYEGAGRHEQYF

size: .
V: TRBV30
J: TRBJ1-2
D: .
DNA: TGTGCCTGGAGTAGTCAGCCGCTACGGGATGGCTACACCTTC
CDR3: CAWSSQPLRDGYTF

size: many
V: TRBV6-1
J: TRBJ2-5
D: TRBD2
DNA: TGTGCCAGCAGTGGCCCCGGGAGGAGTTATGAGACCCAGTACTTC
CDR3: CASSGPGRSYETQYF

size: .
V: TRBV6-5
J: TRBJ1-2
D: TRBD1
DNA: TGTGCCAGCAGTTCCCAGGGGGCAGCTAACTATGGCTACACCTTC
CDR3: CASSSQGAANYGYTF

size: .
V: TRBV20-1
J: TRBJ1-2
D: .
DNA: TGCAGTGCACCCGACAGGAGCAACCCTAACTATGGCTACACCTTC
CDR3: CSAPDRSNPNYGYTF

size: once
V: TRBV29-1
J: TRBJ2-4
D: .
DNA: TGCAGCGTTGAAGGGTATTCGTCAGGGGGGGCCAAAAACATTCAGTACTTC
CDR3: CSVEGYSSGGAKNIQYF

size: many
V: TRBV7-6
J: TRBJ2-1
D: .
DNA: TGTGCCAGCAGCTGGGGCAGGGGTTTGACCCAGAATGAGCAGTTCTTC
CDR3: CASSWGRGLTQNEQFF

size: many
V: TRBV12-3/TRBV12-4
J: TRBJ1-2
D: .
DNA: TGTGCCAGCACACAGGCCAACTATGGCTACACCTTC
CDR3: CASTQANYGYTF

size: medium-sized
V: TRBV6-4
J: TRBJ2-3
D: TRBD2
DNA: TGTGCCAGCAGTGACGGGACTAGCGGCACAGATACGCAGTATTTT
CDR3: CASSDGTSGTDTQYF

size: many
V: TRBV11-2
J: TRBJ2-7
D: TRBD1
DNA: TGTGCCAGCAGCTTAACCGCAGGGGGCTTCTACGAGCAGTACTTC
CDR3: CASSLTAGGFYEQYF

size: many
V: TRBV7-9
J: TRBJ2-6
D: .
DNA: TGTGCCAGCAGCTCCGAATCGGGGGCTGGGGCCAACGTCCTGACTTTC
CDR3: CASSSESGAGANVLTF

size: .
V: TRBV12-3/TRBV12-4
J: TRBJ2-3
D: .
DNA: TGTGCCATCAGGCAGGGGGGGGAGGACACAGATACGCAGTATTTT
CDR3: CAIRQGGEDTDTQYF

size: few
V: TRBV6-1
J: TRBJ1-2
D: .
DNA: TGTGCCAGCAGTGACGACGGGGCTGCACTCATCTATGGCTACACCTTC
CDR3: CASSDDGAALIYGYTF

size: many
V: TRBV18
J: TRBJ2-7
D: TRBD1
DNA: TGTGCCAGCTCAGCACAGGGGTTCGGCTACGAGCAGTACTTC
CDR3: CASSAQGFGYEQYF

size: .
V: TRBV6-2/TRBV6-3
J: TRBJ1-5
D: .
DNA: TGTGCCAGCAGTTGCGGGCCAGGTGGGGCGCCCCAGCATTTT
CDR3: CASSCGPGGAPQHF

size: many
V: TRBV29-1
J: TRBJ2-4
D: .
DNA: TGCAGCGTCGCATCCCCCGCAGGGTTGAACATTCAGTACTTC
CDR3: CSVASPAGLNIQYF

size: .
V: TRBV7-2
J: TRBJ2-5
D: TRBD2
DNA: TGTGCCAGCACCTCGTTGCTCTATGAGAATAGCGGGGGCGGATATGAGCAGTACTTC
CDR3: CASTSLLYENSGGGYEQYF

size: .
V: TRBV12-3/TRBV12-4
J: TRBJ2-1
D: .
DNA: TGTGTCAGCAGCACCAACCAGGGCCTTGGGCAGTTCTTC
CDR3: CVSSTNQGLGQFF

size: many
V: TRBV9
J: TRBJ1-2
D: .
DNA: TGTGCCAGCAGCGTCAACTGGGGTGTCGACTATGGCTACACCTTC
CDR3: CASSVNWGVDYGYTF

size: few
V: TRBV9
J: TRBJ2-3
D: TRBD2
DNA: TGTGCCAGCAGCTCATCGACTAGCGGGGGGGATACGCAGTATTTT
CDR3: CASSSSTSGGDTQYF

size: .
V: TRBV12-3/TRBV12-4
J: TRBJ2-7
D: .
DNA: TGTGCCAGCAGTTTGGGGCTAGTGGGGCGCGAGCAGTACTTC
CDR3: CASSLGLVGREQYF

size: .
V: TRBV7-9
J: TRBJ2-4
D: .
DNA: TGTGCCAGCAATGGCTTTGGCTCCTACAATGAGCAGTACTTC
CDR3: CASNGFGSYNEQYF

size: .
V: TRBV18
J: TRBJ2-3
D: .
DNA: TGTGCCAGCTCACCGGTAGCGACTAGCACAGATACGCAGTATTTT
CDR3: CASSPVATSTDTQYF

size: .
V: TRBV28
J: TRBJ1-1
D: .
DNA: TGTGCCAGCAGTCTCGACCAGAAGGCTTTCTTT
CDR3: CASSLDQKAFF

size: .
V: TRBV9
J: TRBJ2-1
D: TRBD2
DNA: TGTGCCAGCAGTTTAGGAGGACTAGAGCGCAATGAGCAGTTCTTC
CDR3: CASSLGGLERNEQFF

size: few
V: TRBV4-3
J: TRBJ2-1
D: .
DNA: TGCGCCAGCAGCCAAGATAGGAGCGAAGGTCTCTACAATGAGCAGTTCTTC
CDR3: CASSQDRSEGLYNEQFF

size: few
V: TRBV28
J: TRBJ1-4
D: TRBD1
DNA: TGTGCCAGCAGACCCCGGACAGGGTGGGGTGAAAAACTGTTTTTT
CDR3: CASRPRTGWGEKLFF

size: few
V: TRBV7-2
J: TRBJ2-1
D: TRBD2
DNA: TGTGCCAGCATCGACCCGGGGGGCTCCTACAATGAGCAGTTCTTC
CDR3: CASIDPGGSYNEQFF

size: .
V: TRBV5-6
J: TRBJ1-4
D: .
DNA: TGTGCCAGCAACGATGTGATCTCAAGCCTCAATGAAAAACTGTTTTTT
CDR3: CASNDVISSLNEKLFF

size: .
V: TRBV18
J: TRBJ2-5
D: .
DNA: TGTGCCAGCTCACCACCCAGGGGATCCCAAGAGACCCAGTACTTC
CDR3: CASSPPRGSQETQYF

size: .
V: TRBV20-1
J: TRBJ1-2
D: TRBD1
DNA: TGCAGTGCTAGCGCCGGGACAGGGAATGGCTACACCTTC
CDR3: CSASAGTGNGYTF

size: many
V: TRBV20-1
J: TRBJ2-7
D: TRBD2
DNA: TGCAGTGCTAGTACGGGGGGGTTCTCCTACGAGCAGTACTTC
CDR3: CSASTGGFSYEQYF

size: many
V: TRBV7-2
J: TRBJ2-5
D: .
DNA: TGTGCCAGCATTAAGGGGGTAGGATTCTCCCAAGAGACCCAGTACTTC
CDR3: CASIKGVGFSQETQYF